Listed below are T cell receptor beta chains from one sample, sequenced in a study of neurological immune-mediated disorders. TCRdb re-analysed the 5' RACE reads in MiXCR, keeping a single row per CDR3 protein. The sample includes more than 75,000 distinct CDR3 sequences, 3% to 4% of them seen just once. Sequencing was done on a sample of PBMCs. These receptors came from a woman in her fifties or sixties with multiple sclerosis. CDR3s leave out the opening cysteine and the closing phenylalanine or tryptophan.

v_gene	j_gene	CDR3aa
TRBV5-8	TRBJ1-1	ASRNRFLENTEAF
TRBV12-3/TRBV12-4	TRBJ2-3	ASSLKAGADTQY
TRBV5-1	TRBJ2-1	ASSPRTSGWNEQF
TRBV5-1	TRBJ1-1	ASKDLGGNTEAF
TRBV4-3	TRBJ1-2	ASSQEGFGYT
TRBV15	TRBJ2-7	ATSRATPPYEQY
TRBV7-2	TRBJ2-6	ASSLAVLGANVLT
TRBV6-6	TRBJ2-2	ASSLQGAGELF
TRBV11-2	TRBJ2-1	ASSLGSGGHNEQF
TRBV7-2	TRBJ1-1	ASIYQGNTEAF
TRBV27	TRBJ2-3	ASTLAGVNTDTQY
TRBV7-2	TRBJ2-7	ASSLGVGGEQY
TRBV20-1	TRBJ2-2	SAITGPNTGELF
TRBV20-1	TRBJ2-7	SARPRAAGTSGISYEQY
TRBV5-1	TRBJ1-6	ASSLDGSSYNSPLH
TRBV27	TRBJ1-2	ASRPAANYGYT
TRBV12-3/TRBV12-4	TRBJ1-2	ASSLTGPDGYT
TRBV6-6	TRBJ2-5	ASSYGGERTQY
TRBV12-3/TRBV12-4	TRBJ2-2	ASSRTNTGELF
TRBV9	TRBJ2-1	ASSVAGDGRGGFMF
TRBV15	TRBJ1-5	ATSSRGEDRGGQPQH
TRBV5-1	TRBJ1-5	ASSLESGTNQPQH
TRBV5-1	TRBJ2-7	ASSLDSLYEQY
TRBV20-1	TRBJ1-1	SASRDRGLTEAF
TRBV7-3	TRBJ2-2	ASSVAGGLNTGELF
TRBV20-1	TRBJ2-7	SAPRPTSGGFYEQY
TRBV2	TRBJ2-5	ASSDPDSSN
TRBV7-9	TRBJ2-2	ASTRGGAATGELF
TRBV20-1	TRBJ2-5	SANSAKIQGRETQY
TRBV6-1	TRBJ1-5	ASSERGKEPQH
TRBV5-1	TRBJ1-4	ASSLRPNEKLF
TRBV5-1	TRBJ1-4	ASSTDRGPSTNEKLF
TRBV6-6	TRBJ2-4	ASTPERLAGGILAKNIQY
TRBV29-1	TRBJ2-3	SVARFGGPTDTQY
TRBV20-1	TRBJ1-1	SARGDRYTEAF
TRBV20-1	TRBJ1-4	SARDDRNNEKLF
TRBV15	TRBJ1-1	ATSSGGKGTEAF
TRBV7-6	TRBJ2-1	ASSTGLDYEQF
TRBV7-8	TRBJ2-3	ASSPRGFTDTQY
TRBV28	TRBJ2-7	ASSLNRGIDEQY
TRBV10-3	TRBJ1-6	ATKTGLNSPLH
TRBV6-5	TRBJ2-7	ASSYSGGREQY
TRBV24-1	TRBJ2-1	ATSDLQGGNEQF
TRBV5-5	TRBJ2-1	ASSPGQGSDNEQF
TRBV28	TRBJ2-3	ASSLRRVVGTDTQY
TRBV6-1	TRBJ2-1	ASSLAGDHNEQF
TRBV7-9	TRBJ2-1	ASSSLAGGPSYNEQF
TRBV10-3	TRBJ2-1	AISESRLDEQF
TRBV5-1	TRBJ2-1	ASSLGGGPTSYNEQF